These 27 T cell receptor beta chains were sequenced from one sample in a study of T cell repertoires in cytomegalovirus infection. These receptors are not linked to any known antigen. TCRdb analysed the reads with MiXCR anew, one entry per CDR3 protein. The sample has approximately 990,000 distinct CDR3 sequences, 25% to 40% seen once. Material: cultured CD8+ T cells from PBMCs, obtained from culture after CMV antigen stimulation. Receptor source: a human donor in good health (CMV status not recorded). Some clones in this sample may be carry-over from other donors' samples.

This clonotype was observed once. With a much larger clone just one base away, this may be a read error. The gene calls are TRBV7-8 and TRBJ2-7, with D perhaps matching TRBD2 (6 bases). Germline loops: CDR1 SGHVS, CDR2 FQNEAQ. This CDR3 contains 16 residues. Here the CDR3 DNA reads TGTGCCAGCAGCTCCCTTAGCGGCGAACATACCTACGACCAGTACGTC. This encodes CASSSLSGEHTYDQYV.

The V gene is TRBV7-9, the J gene TRBJ2-7, with a tentative D call TRBD1 (6 bases). V was trimmed by 4 bases and J by 2 bases, leaving 12 bases between them. The CDR3 extends over 14 amino acids. CDR1 SEHNR and CDR2 FQNEAQ come from the germline V gene (reference sequence). The CDR3 region has the DNA TGTGCCAGCAGCTCAAGACAGGTCCCCTACGAGCAGTACGTC. Translated: CASSSRQVPYEQYV.

This clonotype was seen only a few times. The rearrangement uses TRBV7-9 and TRBJ1-1; D might be TRBD1 (6 bases). The CDR3 extends over 14 amino acids. Germline-derived CDR1 and CDR2 are SEHNR and FQNEAQ (reference sequence). Trimming stripped 2 bases from V and 6 bases from J, with 13 bases between. The CDR3 DNA reads as TGTGCCAGCAGCTTAACCGGGACAACCCCTGAAGCTTTCTTT. This gives the protein CASSLTGTTPEAFF. Looking up the rest from reference TRBV7-9 and TRBJ1-1 gives the full variable domain: DTGVSQNPRHKITKRGQNVTFRCDPISEHNRLYWYRQTLGQGPEFLTYFQNEAQLEKSRLLSDRFSAERPKGSFSTLEIQRTEQGDSAMYLCASSLTGTTPEAFFGQGTRLTVV.

This clonotype has more than one count but fewer than ten. The V and J genes are TRBV20-1 and TRBJ1-1, with D possibly matching TRBD1 (5 bases). CDR1 is DFQATT and CDR2 is SNEGSKA in the germline V gene (reference sequence). The CDR3 contains 15 residues. The V end was cut by 5 bases, the J end by 10 bases, with 26 bases between. DNA of the CDR3: TGCAGTGCTCCGAGGGGACTCTCCCCCTTTAAGGGAGCTTTCTTT. Encoded protein: CSAPRGLSPFKGAFF.

The rearrangement uses TRBV7-6 and TRBJ2-7; D may be TRBD2 (5 bases). Trimming pared 1 base from V and 1 base from J, leaving 11 bases between. Germline V gene lookup returns CDR1 SGHVS and CDR2 FNYEAQ. This CDR3 is 15 amino acids long. Here the CDR3 reads CASSLGLGDSYEQYF. Here the CDR3 DNA reads TGTGCCAGCAGCTTAGGGCTCGGGGATTCCTACGAGCAGTACTTC.

The chain carries TRBV4-1 and TRBJ2-2; possibly TRBD1 for D (6 bases). Germline V lookup: CDR1 MGHRA, CDR2 YSYEKL. The V end lost 4 bases, the J end lost 9 bases, and 18 bases lay between the germline ends. The CDR3 spans 15 residues. The CDR3 DNA is TGCGCCAGCAGCCCCGGGACACGCACCGGGAGGGAGCTGTTTTTT. Protein sequence: CASSPGTRTGRELFF.

This clonotype is medium-sized (0.01 to 0.1%) within its sample. V gene TRBV7-4 combines with J gene TRBJ2-5; D is perhaps TRBD1 or TRBD2 (5 bases each). The germline gives CDR1 SGHVT, CDR2 SQSDAQ. The CDR3 loop spans 19 amino acids. The germline V and J ends were trimmed by 1 base and 0 bases, with 21 bases remaining between them. The CDR3 here is CASSLDGGRRETYQETQYF. The DNA of the CDR3 is TGTGCCAGCAGCTTAGATGGCGGACGCAGGGAGACTTACCAAGAGACCCAGTACTTC.

The genes are TRBV14 and TRBJ1-2; maybe TRBD1 (5 bases). Trimming pared 1 base from V and 3 bases from J, leaving 12 bases between. Per the germline V gene, CDR1 is SGHDN and CDR2 is FVKESK. CDR3 length: 15 residues. CDR3 loop: CASSQVWGEDYGYTF. The CDR3 DNA is TGTGCCAGCAGCCAAGTGTGGGGGGAAGACTATGGCTACACCTTC.

This clonotype appeared a few times. The genes are TRBV20-1 and TRBJ2-7; D is perhaps TRBD1 (6 bases). Trimming shortened V by 6 bases and J by 2 bases, and 20 bases separated the two germline ends. Germline V CDR1 and CDR2: DFQATT, SNEGSKA (reference sequence). The CDR3 spans 15 residues. The CDR3 sequence is CSALDRTYSAYEQYV. The DNA for the CDR3 is TGCAGTGCCCTGGACAGAACTTACAGCGCCTACGAGCAGTACGTC.

The chain uses TRBV27 and TRBJ2-4; no reliable D call. The ends were cut back, 5 bases at V and 8 bases at J, with 13 bases in the middle. There are 13 residues in the CDR3. From germline, CDR1 is MNHEY and CDR2 SMNVEV (reference sequence). CDR3 sequence reads: CASSPLNQDIQYF. CDR3 nucleotide sequence: TGTGCCAGCAGTCCCCTGAATCAGGACATTCAGTACTTC.

CDR3 in amino acids: CASSVGGGNTQYF. DNA for the CDR3: TGTGCCAGCAGCGTAGGAGGAGGAAATACGCAGTATTTT. This chain links TRBV9 with TRBJ2-3, with D possibly matching TRBD2 (5 bases). The CDR3 has 13 amino acids. With 0 bases removed from V and 7 bases from J, the gap between germline ends came to 9 bases. Germline loops: CDR1 SGDLS, CDR2 YYNGEE.

The chain combines TRBV27 with TRBJ1-4, with a weak D call TRBD1 (6 bases). Trimming took off 3 bases at V and 8 bases at J, with 10 bases between the two ends. The CDR3 is 13 amino acids. From germline, CDR1 is MNHEY and CDR2 SMNVEV (reference sequence). The CDR3 DNA reads as TGTGCCAGCAGTTTCGGTGGACAGGAAAAACTGTTTTTT. Translated: CASSFGGQEKLFF. The full variable domain, its missing parts supplied by reference TRBV27 and TRBJ1-4, is EAQVTQNPRYLITVTGKKLTVTCSQNMNHEYMSWYRQDPGLGLRQIYYSMNVEVTDKGDVPEGYKVSRKEKRNFPLILESPSPNQTSLYFCASSFGGQEKLFFGSGTQLSVL.

The V call is TRBV19, the J call TRBJ1-6; D is ambiguous. The CDR3 runs to 15 residues. The V gene's germline CDR1 is LNHDA and CDR2 SQIVND (reference sequence). Trimming removed 8 bases at V and 0 bases at J, with 11 bases between. The CDR3 DNA sequence: TGTGCCAGTCTACCTCGCAGCTCCTATAATTCACCCCTCCACTTT. Residues: CASLPRSSYNSPLHF.

The chain uses TRBV27 and TRBJ2-3; weak D call: TRBD2 (5 bases). V gave up 7 bases and J gave up 5 bases, with 7 bases separating them. CDR1 is MNHEY, CDR2 SMNVEV, per germline (reference sequence). The CDR3 extends over 11 amino acids. CDR3 coding DNA: TGTGCCAGCATGAGGGAAGATACGCAGTATTTT. Its protein product is CASMREDTQYF.

The chain combines TRBV4-1 with TRBJ1-2; possible D gene TRBD1, 6 bases. Germline values: CDR1 MGHRA, CDR2 YSYEKL. The CDR3 is made up of 14 amino acids. Trimming shortened V by 5 bases and J by 5 bases, and 15 bases separated the two germline ends. The CDR3 loop is CASSFQGTSYGYTF. In nucleotides, the CDR3 is TGCGCCAGCAGCTTTCAGGGGACCTCGTATGGCTACACCTTC.

This clonotype was seen a handful of times. CDR3 in amino acids: CAVQKRGQGGTEAFF. The CDR3 DNA reads TGTGCCGTACAAAAAAGGGGACAGGGGGGCACTGAAGCTTTCTTT. The genes are TRBV6-5 and TRBJ1-1, with TRBD1 identical over 11 bases. Germline V gene data show CDR1 as MNHEY and CDR2 as SVGAGI. Unmatched junction bases numbered 12, after V lost 11 bases and J lost 4 bases. The CDR3 covers 15 residues.

This clonotype was counted only a few times. V and J are TRBV7-9 and TRBJ2-1; 12 nucleotides match TRBD1. The CDR3 runs to 16 residues. The germline V gene has CDR1 SEHNR and CDR2 FQNEAQ (reference sequence). J lost 9 bases, V lost 6 bases, and 12 bases had no gene match. The CDR3, as DNA: TGTGCCAGCAGTAACGACCGGGACAGGGGGCGGATTGAGCAGTTCTTC. Translating it yields CASSNDRDRGRIEQFF.

About this clonotype itself: A much larger clone lies a single base off, so this may be a read error. The J gene is TRBJ2-1, the V gene TRBV7-6, with D possibly being TRBD1 or TRBD2 (6 bases each). Germline V gene data show CDR1 as SGHVS and CDR2 as FNYEAQ. This CDR3 is 14 amino acids long. CDR3 sequence: CVSSERRGLHEQFF. The CDR3 DNA sequence: TGTGTCAGCAGCGAGAGGAGGGGGTTGCATGAGCAGTTCTTC.

This clonotype was counted only a few times. V usage is TRBV28 and J usage is TRBJ2-7, with 8 bases identical to TRBD1. Looked up from germline, CDR1 is MDHEN and CDR2 is SYDVKM. This CDR3 spans 14 amino acids. The V gene end was trimmed by 5 bases and the J gene end by 4 bases; junction bases not matched to a gene: 7. The CDR3: CASSRQGRGYEQYV. CDR3 nucleotide sequence: TGTGCCAGCAGTCGACAGGGGAGAGGTTACGAGCAGTACGTC.

The V gene is TRBV7-6, the J gene TRBJ2-2; D may match TRBD1 or TRBD2 (6 bases each). The CDR3 loop spans 16 amino acids. Germline V lookup: CDR1 SGHVS, CDR2 FNYEAQ. The CDR3 is CASGHRDSKNTGELFF. The DNA of the CDR3 is TGTGCTAGCGGACACAGGGACTCCAAGAACACCGGGGAGCTGTTTTTT.

The table lists this clonotype with a few counts. The chain combines TRBV7-9 with TRBJ2-1, with a possible D match to TRBD1 (5 bases). There are 10 residues in the CDR3. V was shortened by 8 bases and J by 9 bases, with 8 bases between the two germline ends. CDR1 is SEHNR, CDR2 FQNEAQ, per germline (reference sequence). The CDR3: CASGQGEQFF. In DNA, the CDR3 is TGTGCCAGCGGCCAGGGTGAGCAGTTCTTC. The variable domain in full, with the rest retrieved from reference TRBV7-9 and TRBJ2-1, is DTGVSQNPRHKITKRGQNVTFRCDPISEHNRLYWYRQTLGQGPEFLTYFQNEAQLEKSRLLSDRFSAERPKGSFSTLEIQRTEQGDSAMYLCASGQGEQFFGPGTRLTVL.

This clonotype was seen at least ten times. The V call is TRBV6-2 or TRBV6-3, the J call TRBJ1-1; 8 bases map to TRBD1. Germline V gives CDR1 MNHEY, CDR2 SVGEGT. The CDR3 contains 20 residues. J lost 0 bases, V lost 0 bases, and 15 bases had no gene match. CDR3 region: CASSYSYKQGEISMNTEAFF. The CDR3 nucleotides are TGTGCCAGCAGTTACTCGTACAAACAGGGGGAGATTTCCATGAACACTGAAGCTTTCTTT.

This chain connects TRBV6-6 to TRBJ2-7; tentatively, D is TRBD1 (5 bases). The CDR3 is 13 amino acids. Per germline, CDR1 MNHNY and CDR2 SVGAGI (reference sequence). With 6 bases removed from V and 5 bases from J, the gap between germline ends came to 14 bases. The CDR3: CASSPKGANEQYV. As DNA, the CDR3 is TGTGCCAGCAGCCCAAAAGGGGCAAACGAGCAGTACGTC.

There are a few counts of this clonotype. The V and J genes are TRBV15 and TRBJ1-1, with unresolved D. Germline V lookup: CDR1 LNHNV, CDR2 YYDKDF (reference sequence). This CDR3 spans 15 amino acids. Between the trimmed V and J ends, which lost 0 bases and 1 base, there was a span of 9 bases. This chain's CDR3 is CATSRDLQENTEAFF. For the CDR3, the DNA is TGTGCCACCAGCAGAGATCTACAAGAGAACACTGAAGCTTTCTTT.

With respect to this clonotype: An end of the junction does not agree with germline; a read error may underlie this. This rearrangement joins TRBV3-1 to TRBJ1-6; D remains unclear. The length of the CDR3 is 17 residues. Germline CDR1 LGHDT, CDR2 YNNKEL (reference sequence). The CDR3 region is CVSSQDFRSSYNSPLHF. CDR3 sequence (DNA): TGTGTCAGCAGCCAAGACTTCAGGAGCTCCTATAATTCACCCCTCCACTTT.

Comment on this clonotype: A much bigger clone sits one base away, suggesting this may be a read error. V is TRBV6-2 or TRBV6-3 and J is TRBJ1-1; D gene ambiguous. Trimming stripped 7 bases from V and 8 bases from J, with 23 bases between. From germline, CDR1 is MNHEY and CDR2 SVGEGT. The CDR3 is made up of 15 amino acids. The CDR3 spells CASIQTGQKGTEAFF. DNA of the CDR3: TGTGCCAGCATCCAGACTGGCCAGAAAGGCACCGAAGCTTTCTTT.

On this clonotype itself: Here the CDR3 omits its conserved ending phenylalanine or tryptophan, so a read error is the likely source. Because the CDR3's place on the DNA is in doubt, the DNA is left out and the CDR3 is given as listed by TCRdb. The genes are TRBV7-9 and TRBJ1-1. CDR1 and CDR2 from the germline V gene are SEHNR and FQNEAQ (reference sequence). The CDR3 extends over 10 residues, inclusive of both ends. The CDR3 reads CASSLAVPRH.